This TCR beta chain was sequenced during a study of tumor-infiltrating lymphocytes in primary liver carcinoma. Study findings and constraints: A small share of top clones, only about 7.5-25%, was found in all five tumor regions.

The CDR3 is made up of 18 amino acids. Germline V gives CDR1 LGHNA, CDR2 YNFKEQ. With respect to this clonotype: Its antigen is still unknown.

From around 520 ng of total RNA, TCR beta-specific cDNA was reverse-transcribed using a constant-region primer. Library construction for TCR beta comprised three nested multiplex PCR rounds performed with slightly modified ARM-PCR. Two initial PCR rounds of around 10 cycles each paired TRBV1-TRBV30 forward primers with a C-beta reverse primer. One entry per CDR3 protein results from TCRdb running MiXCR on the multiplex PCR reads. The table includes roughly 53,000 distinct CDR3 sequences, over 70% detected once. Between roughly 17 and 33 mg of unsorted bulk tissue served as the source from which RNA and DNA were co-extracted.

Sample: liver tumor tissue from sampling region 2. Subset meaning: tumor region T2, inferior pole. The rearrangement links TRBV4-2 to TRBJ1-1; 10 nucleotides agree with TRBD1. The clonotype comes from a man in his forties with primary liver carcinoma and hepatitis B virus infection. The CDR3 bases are TGTCCCGGCAGCAGTCACCGGGACAGGGGAATTTTCAACACTGAAGCTTTCTTT. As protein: CPGSSHRDRGIFNTEAFF.